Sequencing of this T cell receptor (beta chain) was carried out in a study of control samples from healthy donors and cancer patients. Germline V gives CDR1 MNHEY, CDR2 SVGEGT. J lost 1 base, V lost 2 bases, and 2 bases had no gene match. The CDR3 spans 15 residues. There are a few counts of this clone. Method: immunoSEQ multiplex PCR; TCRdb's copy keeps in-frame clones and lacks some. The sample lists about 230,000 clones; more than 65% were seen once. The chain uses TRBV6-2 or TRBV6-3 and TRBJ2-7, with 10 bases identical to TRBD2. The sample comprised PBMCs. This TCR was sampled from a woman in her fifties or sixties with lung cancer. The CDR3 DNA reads TGTGCCAGCAGTTACGTAGCGGGAGGTTCCTACGAGCAGTACTTC. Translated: CASSYVAGGSYEQYF.